The 15 T cell receptor beta chains given below trace back to one sample, sequenced in a study of T cell responses to AZD1222 COVID-19 vaccine. TCRdb's table, derived via immunoSEQ multiplex PCR, lists solely in-frame clones and lacks some. Altogether roughly 150,000 clones are present, around 88% being singletons, with the ten largest covering around 1%. The sequences come from peripheral blood, collected 28 days after the second AZD1222 dose. These receptors all stem from an adult who received the AZD1222 COVID-19 vaccine.

The gene calls are TRBV15 and TRBJ1-5; 8 bases are a match to TRBD1. CDR1 and CDR2 from the germline V gene are LNHNV and YYDKDF (reference sequence). The CDR3 is 14 residues long. V lost 8 bases to trimming and J lost 5 bases; unmatched junction nucleotides: 8. The DNA for the CDR3 is TGTGCCACCCACGAGGACAGGGTTTATCAGCCCCAGCATTTT. Protein sequence: CATHEDRVYQPQHF.

This chain joins TRBV9 and TRBJ2-3, with 10 positions matching TRBD2. V lost 1 base, J lost 3 bases, and 2 bases stayed unmatched. Germline CDR1 SGDLS, CDR2 YYNGEE. The CDR3 spans 15 residues. The CDR3 sequence: CASSVRGLATDTQYF. The CDR3 nucleotides are TGTGCCAGCAGCGTACGGGGACTAGCGACAGATACGCAGTATTTT.

The chain is built from TRBV15 and TRBJ1-1, with unresolved D. The germline CDR1 and CDR2 sequences are LNHNV and YYDKDF (reference sequence). Trimming shortened V by 0 bases and J by 7 bases, and 6 bases separated the two germline ends. CDR3 length equals 12 residues. CDR3 coding DNA: TGTGCCACCAGCAGAGATTCACGTGAAGCTTTCTTT. It is translated as CATSRDSREAFF.

This chain links TRBV18 with TRBJ1-1; D perhaps matches TRBD1 (6 bases). Germline V lookup: CDR1 KGHSH, CDR2 LQKENI. The CDR3 consists of 18 residues. The ends were cut back, 1 base at V and 0 bases at J, with 18 bases in the middle. The CDR3 bases are TGTGCCAGCTCACCACTGGGAGGGGGGCTGAGAGTGAACACTGAAGCTTTCTTT. It encodes CASSPLGGGLRVNTEAFF.

The V gene is TRBV2, the J gene TRBJ2-3; TRBD1 matches 9 bases. J lost 2 bases, V lost 6 bases, and 3 bases had no gene match. The CDR3 runs to 14 residues. Looked up from germline, CDR1 is SNHLY and CDR2 is FYNNEI. The chain's CDR3 is CASRDRGPTDTQYF. For the CDR3, the DNA is TGTGCCAGCAGGGACAGGGGCCCCACAGATACGCAGTATTTT.

As DNA, the CDR3 is TGCAGCGTTGCTAAGACGAGAGGGGCACAAGAGACCCAGTACTTC. As protein: CSVAKTRGAQETQYF. The V call is TRBV29-1, the J call TRBJ2-5; D assignment may be TRBD1 or TRBD2 (5 bases each). V was trimmed by 4 bases and J by 2 bases, leaving 17 bases between them. Per the germline V gene, CDR1 is SQVTM and CDR2 is ANQGSEA. This CDR3 contains 15 residues.

The chain carries TRBV3-1 (or the pseudogene TRBV3-2) and TRBJ1-2, with D uncertain. V was trimmed by 1 base and J by 7 bases, leaving 13 bases between them. The V gene's germline CDR1 is LGHDT and CDR2 YNNKEL (reference sequence). The CDR3 extends over 14 amino acids. This CDR3 reads CASSQGRMKAGYTF. CDR3 nucleotide sequence: TGTGCCAGCAGCCAAGGGAGGATGAAGGCTGGCTACACCTTC.

The chain has TRBV19 and TRBJ2-4; D might be TRBD1 (6 bases). Per the germline V gene, CDR1 is LNHDA and CDR2 is SQIVND (reference sequence). CDR3 length equals 13 residues. V lost 5 bases, J lost 8 bases, and 13 bases lay in between. CDR3 bases: TGTGCCAGTAGTCTCAGGGGCCTTGACATTCAGTACTTC. Translation: CASSLRGLDIQYF.

This chain links TRBV28 with TRBJ1-5, with D hard to call. Germline CDR1 and CDR2: MDHEN and SYDVKM. This CDR3 is built from 14 residues. V gave up 5 bases and J gave up 0 bases, with 8 bases separating them. The CDR3 spells CASSNFHSNQPQHF. The DNA of the CDR3 is TGTGCCAGCAGTAACTTCCATAGCAATCAGCCCCAGCATTTT.

The chain links TRBV30 to TRBJ2-1, with D possibly TRBD2 on 7 matching bases. Germline V gene lookup returns CDR1 GTSNPN and CDR2 SVGIG (reference sequence). Trimming removed 6 bases at V and 8 bases at J, with 17 bases between. The CDR3 length is 13 residues. The CDR3 is CACRGPGGHEQFF. In DNA, the CDR3 is TGTGCCTGTAGAGGTCCCGGGGGGCATGAGCAGTTCTTC.

This chain links TRBV18 with TRBJ1-2; 9 bases line up with TRBD1. The germline CDR1 and CDR2 sequences are KGHSH and LQKENI. With V trimmed by 8 bases and J by 6 bases, 10 bases remained unmatched. The CDR3 has 14 residues. For the CDR3, the DNA is TGTGCCAGCCCAGCTAAGGACAGGGGCCATGGCTACACCTTC. Amino acids: CASPAKDRGHGYTF.

The chain employs TRBV20-1 and TRBJ2-7; 9 bases agree with TRBD2. Germline V lookup: CDR1 DFQATT, CDR2 SNEGSKA (reference sequence). V lost 6 bases and J lost 5; bases outside the gene matches: 14. The CDR3 runs to 15 residues. The CDR3 sequence is CSASNAGGQIDEQYF. The DNA for the CDR3 is TGCAGTGCCAGTAATGCGGGGGGGCAAATAGACGAGCAGTACTTC.

The sample holds one count of this clone. The chain uses TRBV18 and TRBJ2-3, with 7 bases lining up with TRBD1. The length of the CDR3 is 16 residues. Per the germline V gene, CDR1 is KGHSH and CDR2 is LQKENI. The V segment lost 0 bases and the J segment 3 bases; nucleotides outside the gene matches: 6. The CDR3 coding sequence is TGTGCCAGCTCACCACCCGACAGGGTACCAACAGATACGCAGTATTTT. Amino acid sequence: CASSPPDRVPTDTQYF.

This clone was counted between two and nine times. The rearrangement joins TRBV13 to TRBJ2-7; the D is unclear. V lost 7 bases and J lost 0, with 7 bases in between. Per germline, CDR1 PRHDT and CDR2 FYEKMQ (reference sequence). This CDR3 spans 12 amino acids. This CDR3 is CASTGTSYEQYF. The DNA of the CDR3 is TGTGCCAGCACCGGAACCTCCTACGAGCAGTACTTC.

The chain links TRBV4-2 to TRBJ2-7, with TRBD2 matching 14 bases. The V gene end was trimmed by 2 bases and the J gene end by 3 bases; junction bases not matched to a gene: 6. CDR1 is LGHNA and CDR2 is YNFKEQ in the germline V gene. There are 17 residues in the CDR3. The CDR3, as DNA: TGTGCCAGCAGCCAACAACCCGGGACTAGCGGGGGCTACGAGCAGTACTTC. This translates into CASSQQPGTSGGYEQYF.